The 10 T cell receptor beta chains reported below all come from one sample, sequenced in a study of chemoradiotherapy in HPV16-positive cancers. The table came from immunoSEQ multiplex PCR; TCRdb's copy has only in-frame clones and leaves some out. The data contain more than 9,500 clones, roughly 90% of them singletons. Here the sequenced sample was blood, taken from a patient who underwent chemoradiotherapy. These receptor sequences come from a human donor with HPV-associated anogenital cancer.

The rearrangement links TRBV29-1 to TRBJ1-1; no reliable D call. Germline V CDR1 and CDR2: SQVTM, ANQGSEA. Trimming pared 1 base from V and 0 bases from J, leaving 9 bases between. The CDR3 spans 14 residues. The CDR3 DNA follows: TGCAGCGTTGAAGGCAGATACATGAACACTGAAGCTTTCTTT. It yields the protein CSVEGRYMNTEAFF. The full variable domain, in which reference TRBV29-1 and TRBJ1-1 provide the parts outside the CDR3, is SAVISQKPSRDICQRGTSLTIQCQVDSQVTMMFWYRQQPGQSLTLIATANQGSEATYESGFVIDKFPISRPNLTFSTLTVSNMSPEDSSIYLCSVEGRYMNTEAFFGQGTRLTVV.

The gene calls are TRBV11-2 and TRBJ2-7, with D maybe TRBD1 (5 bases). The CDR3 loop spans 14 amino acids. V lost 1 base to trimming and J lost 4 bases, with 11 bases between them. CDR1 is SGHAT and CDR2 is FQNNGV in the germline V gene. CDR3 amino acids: CASSLVQAQYEQYF. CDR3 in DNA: TGTGCCAGCAGCTTAGTACAGGCCCAATACGAGCAGTACTTC.

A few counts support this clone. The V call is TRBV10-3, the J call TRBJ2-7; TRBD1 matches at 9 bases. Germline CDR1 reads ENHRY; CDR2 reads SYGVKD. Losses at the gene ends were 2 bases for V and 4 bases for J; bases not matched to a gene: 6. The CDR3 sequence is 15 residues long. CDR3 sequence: CAISEPGTGRYEQYF. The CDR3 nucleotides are TGTGCCATCAGTGAGCCCGGGACAGGGCGATACGAGCAGTACTTC.

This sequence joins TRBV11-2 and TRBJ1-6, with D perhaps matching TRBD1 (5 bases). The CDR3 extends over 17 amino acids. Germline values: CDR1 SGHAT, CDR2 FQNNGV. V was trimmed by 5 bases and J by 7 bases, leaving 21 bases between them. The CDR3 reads CASSRHLGGSRNSPLHF. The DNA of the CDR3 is TGTGCCAGCAGCCGGCACCTGGGGGGGTCGCGCAATTCACCCCTCCACTTT.

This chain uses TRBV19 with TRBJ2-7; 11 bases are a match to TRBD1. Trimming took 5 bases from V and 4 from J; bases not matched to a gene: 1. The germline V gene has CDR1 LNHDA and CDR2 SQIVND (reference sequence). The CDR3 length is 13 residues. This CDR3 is CASSRDRGYEQYF. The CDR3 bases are TGTGCCAGTAGTCGGGACAGGGGGTACGAGCAGTACTTC.

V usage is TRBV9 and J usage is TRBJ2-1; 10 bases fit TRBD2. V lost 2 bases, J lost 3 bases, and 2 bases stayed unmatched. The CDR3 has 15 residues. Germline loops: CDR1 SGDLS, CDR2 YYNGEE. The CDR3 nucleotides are TGTGCCAGCAGCGTCACTAGCGGGATCTACAATGAGCAGTTCTTC. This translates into CASSVTSGIYNEQFF.

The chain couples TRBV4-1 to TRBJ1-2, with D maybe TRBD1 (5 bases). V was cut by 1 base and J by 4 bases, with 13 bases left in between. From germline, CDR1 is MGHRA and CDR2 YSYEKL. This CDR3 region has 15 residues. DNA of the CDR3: TGCGCCAGCAGCCAAGGGGCAGGGAGGTCCTATGGCTACACCTTC. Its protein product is CASSQGAGRSYGYTF.

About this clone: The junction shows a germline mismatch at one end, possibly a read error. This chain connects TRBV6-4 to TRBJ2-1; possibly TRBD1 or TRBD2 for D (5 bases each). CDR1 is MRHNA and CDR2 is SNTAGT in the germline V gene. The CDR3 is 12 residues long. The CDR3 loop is CASNDHRGHQFF. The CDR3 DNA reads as TGTGCCAGCAATGACCACCGGGGCCACCAGTTCTTC.

CDR3: CASSPPGQGYNEQFF. Written as DNA, the CDR3 is TGTGCCAGCTCACCACCAGGACAGGGGTACAATGAGCAGTTCTTC. The rearrangement joins TRBV18 to TRBJ2-1; 9 bases map to TRBD1. V dropped 0 bases and J dropped 4; count of bases not matched to a gene: 1. CDR3 size: 15 residues. CDR1 and CDR2 (germline): KGHSH, LQKENI.

The CDR3 DNA sequence: TGCGCCAGCAGCCAAGTAATAGCGGGGGGCACAGATACGCAGTATTTT. Its translation: CASSQVIAGGTDTQYF. This chain connects TRBV4-1 to TRBJ2-3; 9 bases line up with TRBD2. CDR1 MGHRA and CDR2 YSYEKL come from the germline V gene. The CDR3 extends over 16 amino acids. V lost 1 base and J lost 1; bases outside the gene matches: 3.